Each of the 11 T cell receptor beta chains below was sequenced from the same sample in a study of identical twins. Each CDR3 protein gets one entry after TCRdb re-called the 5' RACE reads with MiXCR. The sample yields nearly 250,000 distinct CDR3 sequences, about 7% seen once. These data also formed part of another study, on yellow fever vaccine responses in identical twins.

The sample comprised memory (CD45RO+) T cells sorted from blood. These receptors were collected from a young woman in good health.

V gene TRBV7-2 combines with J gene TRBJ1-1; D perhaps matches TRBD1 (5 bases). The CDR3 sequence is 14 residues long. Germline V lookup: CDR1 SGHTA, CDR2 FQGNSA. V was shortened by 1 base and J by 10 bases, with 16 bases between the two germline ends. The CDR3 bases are TGTGCCAGCAGCTTAGTGGGGACGGATCTTGGAGCTTTCTTT. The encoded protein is CASSLVGTDLGAFF.

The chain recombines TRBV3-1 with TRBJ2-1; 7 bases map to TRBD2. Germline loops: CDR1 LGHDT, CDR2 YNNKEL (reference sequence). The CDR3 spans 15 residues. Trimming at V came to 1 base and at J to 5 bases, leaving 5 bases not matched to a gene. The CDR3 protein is CASSQVSAGNNEQFF. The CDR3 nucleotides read TGTGCCAGCAGCCAAGTTTCAGCGGGGAACAATGAGCAGTTCTTC.

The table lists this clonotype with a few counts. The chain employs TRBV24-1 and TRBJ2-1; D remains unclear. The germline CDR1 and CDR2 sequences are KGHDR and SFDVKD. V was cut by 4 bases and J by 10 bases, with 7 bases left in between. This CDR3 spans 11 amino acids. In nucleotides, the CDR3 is TGTGCCACCAGTGACCCGCGGGAGCAGTTCTTC. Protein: CATSDPREQFF.

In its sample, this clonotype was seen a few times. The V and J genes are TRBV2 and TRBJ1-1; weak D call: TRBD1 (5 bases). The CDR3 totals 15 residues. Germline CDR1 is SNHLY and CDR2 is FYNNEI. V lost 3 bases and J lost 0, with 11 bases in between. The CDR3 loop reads CASSDPTGMNTEAFF. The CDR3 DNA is TGTGCCAGCAGTGATCCTACAGGCATGAACACTGAAGCTTTCTTT.

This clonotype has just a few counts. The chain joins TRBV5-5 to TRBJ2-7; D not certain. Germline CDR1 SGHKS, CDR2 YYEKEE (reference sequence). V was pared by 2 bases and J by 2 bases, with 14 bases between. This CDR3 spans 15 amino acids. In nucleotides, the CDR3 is TGTGCCAGCAGCTTTAGACCCGAATTTACCTACGAGCAGTACTTC. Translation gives CASSFRPEFTYEQYF. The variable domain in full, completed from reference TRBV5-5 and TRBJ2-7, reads DAGVTQSPTHLIKTRGQQVTLRCSPISGHKSVSWYQQVLGQGPQFIFQYYEKEERGRGNFPDRFSARQFPNYSSELNVNALLLGDSALYLCASSFRPEFTYEQYFGPGTRLTVT.

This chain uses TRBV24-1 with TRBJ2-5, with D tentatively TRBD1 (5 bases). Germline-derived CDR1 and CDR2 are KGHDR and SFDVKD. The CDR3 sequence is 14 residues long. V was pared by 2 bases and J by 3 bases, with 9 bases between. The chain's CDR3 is CATSDWTNKETQYF. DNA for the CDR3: TGTGCCACCAGTGATTGGACAAACAAAGAGACCCAGTACTTC.

This CDR3 is CASRGPQGAGQPQHF. The CDR3 nucleotides are TGTGCCAGCAGGGGCCCTCAGGGGGCGGGGCAGCCCCAGCATTTT. This chain joins TRBV28 and TRBJ1-5, with 8 bases identical to TRBD1. Trimming removed 6 bases from V and 7 bases from J; junction bases left unmatched: 11. Germline assignment: CDR1 MDHEN and CDR2 SYDVKM. The CDR3 runs to 15 residues.

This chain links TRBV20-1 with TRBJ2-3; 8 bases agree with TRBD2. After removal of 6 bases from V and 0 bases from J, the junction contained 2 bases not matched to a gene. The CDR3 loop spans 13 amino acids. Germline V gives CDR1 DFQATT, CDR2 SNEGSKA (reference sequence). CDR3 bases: TGCAGTGCATGGACTAGCAGCACAGATACGCAGTATTTT. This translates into CSAWTSSTDTQYF.

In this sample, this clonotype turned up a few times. DNA for the CDR3: TGTGCCAGCAGACCGCCAGGGGGACAGGGGATCTACAATGAGCAGTTCTTC. Amino acids: CASRPPGGQGIYNEQFF. The rearrangement links TRBV12-3 or TRBV12-4 to TRBJ2-1, with TRBD1 matching over 10 bases. The CDR3 extends over 17 amino acids. The V and J ends lost 6 bases and 3 bases, in that order; junction bases with no gene match: 11.

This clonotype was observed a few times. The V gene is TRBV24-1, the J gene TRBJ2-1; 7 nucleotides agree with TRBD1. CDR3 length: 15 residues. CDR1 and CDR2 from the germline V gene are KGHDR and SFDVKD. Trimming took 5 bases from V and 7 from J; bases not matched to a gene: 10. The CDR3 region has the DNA TGTGCCACCAGTGCCTCATGGACAGGTTATAATGAGCAGTTCTTC. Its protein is CATSASWTGYNEQFF.

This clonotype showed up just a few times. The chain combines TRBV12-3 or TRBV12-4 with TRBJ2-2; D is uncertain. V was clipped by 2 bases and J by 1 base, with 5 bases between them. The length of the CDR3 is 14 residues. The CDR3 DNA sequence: TGTGCCAGCAGTTTATGGGGGAACACCGGGGAGCTGTTTTTT. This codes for CASSLWGNTGELFF.